This T cell receptor beta chain was obtained from a study of cytotoxic CD8 clonotypes in ibrutinib-treated CLL. Study-wide context: Patients: 11 to 12 relapsed/refractory, roughly 15 treatment-naive, roughly 17 IGHV unmutated.

Remarks on this clone: Its antigen is unidentified.

Study-wide results and limits: Public clonotypes were uncommon and contracted or stayed stable on treatment.

V was cut by 4 bases and J by 3 bases, with 12 bases left in between. Germline CDR1 is SGHTA and CDR2 is FQGNSA. The CDR3 consists of 14 residues. Produced via immunoSEQ multiplex PCR; TCRdb's table is partial and in-frame only. The sample consists of over 250,000 clones, approximately 76% of them appearing once. The receptor's source is a human donor with chronic lymphocytic leukemia. The chain combines TRBV7-2 with TRBJ2-5; possible D gene TRBD2, 5 bases. The sequences come from PBMCs, collected at disease progression, from a patient treated with ibrutinib. The DNA for the CDR3 is TGTGCCAGCAGCTGGGGAGCGGTCAAAGAGACCCAGTACTTC. It encodes CASSWGAVKETQYF.